This record covers a single T cell receptor (beta chain). The data are from a study of blood T cell repertoires in COVID-19. Participants, about 18 to 89 years old, spanned about 26 US areas. Assignments of participants to cohorts depended upon their own reported clinical history. Original analysis: Quantification of nucleated cells was approximated via reference gene primer amplification. Measured with immunoSEQ multiplex PCR; TCRdb has only the in-frame clones, and not every one. V and J calls and clone size come straight from that table; D and trimming were deduced from the DNA. The table has approximately 240,000 clones, 87% seen once. The CDR3 totals 14 residues. V lost 0 bases and J lost 1, with 7 bases in between. Germline CDR1 reads SGHTS; CDR2 reads YDEGEE.

This TCR came from a woman aged 25 to 39 with acute COVID-19. V is TRBV5-8 and J is TRBJ1-1; TRBD1 might be the D (5 bases). Sample: PBMCs or T cells enriched from blood (not recorded which). The CDR3: CASSLGQTNTEAFF. CDR3 sequence (DNA): TGTGCCAGCAGCTTGGGACAGACGAACACTGAAGCTTTCTTT.